The next 21 T cell receptor beta chains were all read from a single sample in a study of shared clonotypes between healthy human individuals (TCRdb year 2020). Libraries were constructed by the immunoSEQ multiplex PCR assay. The source is immuneACCESS, and TCRdb retained only in-frame sequences with V and J called. Part of the clones is not carried over; for the studies checked, unresolved V genes explain less than half of this, and the remainder is unexplained. The table for this sample lists about 2.4 million clones; roughly 93% of them were counted only once. The ten largest clones add up to approximately 0.35% of the sample. Material for sequencing was naive CD4+ T cells from PBMCs. In light of the paper, this sample's cell subset or site label describes: CD45RA+ positively selected. These receptors came from a man aged 18 to 29 in good health. Some clones in this sample may be carry-over from other donors' samples.

The V gene is TRBV6-5, the J gene TRBJ2-2; 10 bases are a match to TRBD1. The junction had 4 bases not matched to a gene; V was cut back by 6 bases and J by 3 bases. This CDR3 is built from 15 residues. CDR1 MNHEY and CDR2 SVGAGI come from the germline V gene. Here the CDR3 reads CASRTGTGDTGELFF. CDR3 in DNA: TGTGCCAGCAGGACCGGGACAGGGGACACCGGGGAGCTGTTTTTT.

The gene calls are TRBV2 and TRBJ2-3, with D unclear. Germline V gives CDR1 SNHLY, CDR2 FYNNEI. V lost 4 bases, J lost 8 bases, and 22 bases lay in between. This CDR3 spans 16 amino acids. The CDR3 is CASSGMVASRGGTQYF. The DNA of the CDR3 is TGTGCCAGCAGTGGTATGGTAGCCTCCCGAGGCGGTACGCAGTATTTT. Using reference TRBV2 and TRBJ2-3 for the parts outside the CDR3, the full variable domain is EPEVTQTPSHQVTQMGQEVILRCVPISNHLYFYWYRQILGQKVEFLVSFYNNEISEKSEIFDDQFSVERPDGSNFTLKIRSTKLEDSAMYFCASSGMVASRGGTQYFGPGTRLTVL.

A single count supports this clone. The CDR3 nucleotides read TGTGCCAGCAGCCCCCTGAGGTGGACAGGGGGCTTTCAGAACACTGAAGCTTTCTTT. Protein product: CASSPLRWTGGFQNTEAFF. V gene TRBV27 combines with J gene TRBJ1-1; 11 nucleotides line up with TRBD1. This CDR3 has 19 amino acids. The germline V gene encodes CDR1 MNHEY and CDR2 SMNVEV (reference sequence). The trim removed 6 bases at V and 1 base at J, leaving 16 bases unmatched.

V is TRBV20-1 and J is TRBJ1-2, with 9 bases identical to TRBD1. Germline CDR1 is DFQATT and CDR2 is SNEGSKA (reference sequence). The CDR3 consists of 11 residues. After removal of 6 bases from V and 6 bases from J, the junction contained 2 bases not matched to a gene. CDR3 DNA: TGCAGTGCCAGGGACAGGGATGGCTACACCTTC. Translation gives CSARDRDGYTF.

Of note for this clone: Distinct nucleotide sequences in the sample also encode this CDR3. The CDR3 DNA is TGCGCCAGCAGCCTGGGGGCGACTAATGAAAAACTGTTTTTT. Protein product: CASSLGATNEKLFF. The chain combines TRBV5-1 with TRBJ1-4, with a weak D call TRBD1 (6 bases). The germline V and J ends were trimmed by 4 bases and 2 bases, with 9 bases remaining between them. Germline loops: CDR1 SGHRS, CDR2 YFSETQ. This CDR3 contains 14 residues.

V gene TRBV18 combines with J gene TRBJ1-1; no reliable D call. This CDR3 region has 13 residues. CDR1 KGHSH and CDR2 LQKENI come from the germline V gene. Trimming removed 4 bases at V and 0 bases at J, with 6 bases between. The CDR3 nucleotides read TGTGCCAGCTCACAGGATATGAACACTGAAGCTTTCTTT. Translated, it gives CASSQDMNTEAFF. Variable domain in full (rest from reference TRBV18 and TRBJ1-1): NAGVMQNPRHLVRRRGQEARLRCSPMKGHSHVYWYRQLPEEGLKFMVYLQKENIIDESGMPKERFSAEFPKEGPSILRIQQVVRGDSAAYFCASSQDMNTEAFFGQGTRLTVV.

The J gene is TRBJ2-1, the V gene TRBV12-5; TRBD1 aligns across 10 bases. Trimming cost V 6 bases and J 7 bases; bases outside gene matches: 6. This CDR3 contains 14 residues. Germline V gives CDR1 LGHNT, CDR2 FRNRAP. The CDR3 DNA sequence: TGTGCTAGTGGCCCAGGACAGGGGGAGAATGAGCAGTTCTTC. Residues: CASGPGQGENEQFF.

V and J are TRBV9 and TRBJ2-2, with 14 bases fitting TRBD2. CDR1 is SGDLS and CDR2 is YYNGEE in the germline V gene. This CDR3 spans 17 amino acids. J lost 5 bases, V lost 3 bases, and 6 bases had no gene match. CDR3 DNA sequence: TGTGCCAGCAGCGCGGGACTAGCGGGAGCTGTGACCGGGGAGCTGTTTTTT. It codes for CASSAGLAGAVTGELFF.

This clone was detected only once. The gene calls are TRBV6-1 and TRBJ2-5; D is ambiguous. The CDR3 runs to 17 residues. Trimming shortened V by 4 bases and J by 5 bases, and 23 bases separated the two germline ends. Germline V gene data show CDR1 as MNHNS and CDR2 as SASEGT. The CDR3 nucleotides are TGTGCCAGCAGTGGCCTGGTGACATCGCAGGCGTGGGAGACCCAGTACTTC. Protein: CASSGLVTSQAWETQYF.

Of note for this clone: The same CDR3 arises from other DNA sequences in this sample as well. V usage is TRBV5-1 and J usage is TRBJ2-5; no clear D. The CDR3 totals 13 residues. Germline CDR1 and CDR2: SGHRS and YFSETQ. Trimming took 0 bases from V and 2 from J, leaving 5 bases between them. This CDR3 is CASSLAPQETQYF. CDR3 bases: TGCGCCAGCAGCTTGGCACCTCAAGAGACCCAGTACTTC.

This chain connects TRBV5-4 to TRBJ1-1; D not certain. CDR3 length: 15 residues. Germline V CDR1 and CDR2: SGHNT, YYREEE (reference sequence). With 4 bases removed from V and 0 bases from J, the gap between germline ends came to 13 bases. The CDR3 DNA reads TGTGCCAGCAGCCCGTTAAATTCGTTGAACACTGAAGCTTTCTTT. Residues: CASSPLNSLNTEAFF.

V and J are TRBV5-1 and TRBJ1-6; 11 bases align to TRBD1. The V segment lost 4 bases and the J segment 8 bases; nucleotides outside the gene matches: 5. Germline assignment: CDR1 SGHRS and CDR2 YFSETQ. This CDR3 contains 15 residues. The CDR3 DNA follows: TGCGCCAGCAGCCGTCCGGGACAGGGGGATTCACCCCTCCACTTT. Amino acid sequence: CASSRPGQGDSPLHF.

The chain couples TRBV10-1 to TRBJ2-3; D remains unclear. The CDR3 is 14 amino acids. V lost 5 bases and J lost 2, with 11 bases in between. Germline loops: CDR1 WNHNN, CDR2 SYGVQD (reference sequence). The CDR3 sequence is CASSFWPSTDTQYF. CDR3 in DNA: TGCGCCAGCAGTTTCTGGCCCTCCACAGATACGCAGTATTTT.

This chain joins TRBV29-1 and TRBJ1-6; TRBD1 agrees at 7 bases. The CDR3 totals 16 residues. CDR1 and CDR2 (germline): SQVTM, ANQGSEA. The J segment lost 8 bases and the V segment lost 4 bases, leaving 14 bases of the junction unmatched. CDR3 nucleotide sequence: TGCAGCGTTGCCCGTTACAGGGGACACCAAGATTCACCCCTCCACTTT. This codes for CSVARYRGHQDSPLHF.

V and J are TRBV28 and TRBJ2-1; a possible D gene is TRBD2 (5 bases). Trimming removed 3 bases at V and 9 bases at J, with 6 bases between. Germline V gives CDR1 MDHEN, CDR2 SYDVKM. The CDR3 consists of 11 residues. The CDR3 DNA reads as TGTGCCAGCAGTTTGCGGGCTGAGCAGTTCTTC. Protein: CASSLRAEQFF.

The chain uses TRBV5-1 and TRBJ1-2; perhaps TRBD1 as D (5 bases). Deletions cut 0 bases from V and 3 bases from J, with 12 bases between. CDR1 and CDR2 (germline): SGHRS, YFSETQ. The CDR3 runs to 15 residues. The CDR3 sequence: CASSLEGGTDYGYTF. CDR3 coding DNA: TGCGCCAGCAGCTTGGAAGGAGGGACCGACTATGGCTACACCTTC.

About this clone itself: Other DNA variants within this sample encode the same CDR3. V is TRBV9 and J is TRBJ1-3, with unresolved D. The germline CDR1 and CDR2 sequences are SGDLS and YYNGEE. The V end was cut by 0 bases, the J end by 1 base, with 8 bases between. The CDR3 is 15 amino acids. Written as DNA, the CDR3 is TGTGCCAGCAGCGTAGAGGGCCGGTCTGGAAACACCATATATTTT. Residues: CASSVEGRSGNTIYF. The full variable domain, completed using reference TRBV9 and TRBJ1-3, is DSGVTQTPKHLITATGQRVTLRCSPRSGDLSVYWYQQSLDQGLQFLIQYYNGEERAKGNILERFSAQQFPDLHSELNLSSLELGDSALYFCASSVEGRSGNTIYFGEGSWLTVV.

This chain uses TRBV19 with TRBJ2-7; D tentatively fits TRBD1 or TRBD2 (5 bases each). V was trimmed by 4 bases and J by 3 bases, leaving 13 bases between them. Per germline, CDR1 LNHDA and CDR2 SQIVND (reference sequence). CDR3 size: 14 residues. The CDR3 protein is CASSTDQGDYEQYF. CDR3 nucleotides: TGTGCCAGTAGTACTGATCAGGGAGACTACGAGCAGTACTTC.

The chain recombines TRBV30 with TRBJ2-1, with 10 nucleotides matching TRBD2. V lost 4 bases and J lost 6; bases outside the gene matches: 9. The CDR3 has 15 amino acids. Germline V gene lookup returns CDR1 GTSNPN and CDR2 SVGIG (reference sequence). Here the CDR3 reads CAWTGLAGALNEQFF. CDR3 bases: TGTGCCTGGACGGGCCTAGCGGGAGCCCTCAATGAGCAGTTCTTC.

CDR3 coding DNA: TGCGCCAGCAGCGGGGGGACTAGCGGGAGTGGTCGGAATGAGCAGTTCTTC. It translates to CASSGGTSGSGRNEQFF. This sequence joins TRBV5-1 and TRBJ2-1, with 14 bases fitting TRBD2. Trimming took 4 bases from V and 7 from J; bases not matched to a gene: 10. Germline values: CDR1 SGHRS, CDR2 YFSETQ. The CDR3 length is 17 residues. Together with reference TRBV5-1 and TRBJ2-1, the CDR3 gives the full variable domain: KAGVTQTPRYLIKTRGQQVTLSCSPISGHRSVSWYQQTPGQGLQFLFEYFSETQRNKGNFPGRFSGRQFSNSRSEMNVSTLELGDSALYLCASSGGTSGSGRNEQFFGPGTRLTVL.

This chain connects TRBV9 to TRBJ2-5; 10 positions agree with TRBD1. This CDR3 is built from 18 residues. V lost 0 bases and J lost 1; bases outside the gene matches: 9. Per germline, CDR1 SGDLS and CDR2 YYNGEE. CDR3 nucleotides: TGTGCCAGCAGCGTAGCTACGGGACAGGGGACCACCCAAGAGACCCAGTACTTC. Translation: CASSVATGQGTTQETQYF.